The rows below give T cell receptor beta chains drawn from one sample of a study of post-analysis software for immune sequencing data. Each CDR3 protein is one row after TCRdb ran MiXCR on the PCR reads. There are some 690,000 distinct CDR3 sequences in the sample; 25% to 30% occur only once, and roughly 0.54% lies in the top ten. The sequencing input was blood. These receptors originate from a girl aged 10 to 17 with multiple sclerosis. CDR3s include the opening cysteine and the closing phenylalanine or tryptophan. The D gene is left open where the match is weak. The size of a clone is reported for some rows only, either as once, few or many, or as a class for expanded clones.

abundance,j_gene,v_gene,d_gene,CDR3aa,CDR3nt
NA,TRBJ2-1,TRBV25-1,NA,CASSPLGTWHEQFF,TGTGCCAGCAGTCCCCTGGGAACTTGGCATGAGCAGTTCTTC
few,TRBJ1-5,TRBV10-3,NA,CAISDTPPQNQPQHF,TGTGCCATCAGTGATACACCCCCACAGAATCAGCCCCAGCATTTT
few,TRBJ2-1,TRBV6-1,NA,CAGSEGAGYNEQFF,TGTGCCGGCAGTGAAGGGGCGGGGTACAATGAGCAGTTCTTC
few,TRBJ2-5,TRBV7-9,NA,CASSLEPTQYF,TGTGCCAGCAGCTTAGAACCGACCCAGTACTTC
NA,TRBJ2-3,TRBV20-1,NA,CSAPQASTDTQYF,TGCAGTGCCCCCCAGGCAAGCACAGATACGCAGTATTTT
few,TRBJ2-1,TRBV28,NA,CASSSSPAVQFF,TGTGCCAGCAGTTCCTCTCCAGCGGTCCAGTTCTTC
NA,TRBJ2-1,TRBV4-1,NA,CASSLRAQGSDEQFF,TGCGCCAGCAGCCTCAGAGCTCAGGGGAGCGATGAGCAGTTCTTC
NA,TRBJ2-1,TRBV12-3/TRBV12-4,TRBD2,CASTLQPLAGGPHEQFF,TGTGCCAGCACCCTGCAGCCCCTAGCGGGGGGCCCCCATGAGCAGTTCTTC
NA,TRBJ2-1,TRBV27,TRBD1,CASSHGQGEYNEQFF,TGTGCCAGCAGTCACGGACAGGGGGAGTACAATGAGCAGTTCTTC
NA,TRBJ2-5,TRBV7-2,NA,CASSLVASGQETQYF,TGTGCCAGCAGCTTAGTAGCCAGCGGACAAGAGACCCAGTACTTC
NA,TRBJ2-3,TRBV18,TRBD1,CASSPQGQYTGDTQYF,TGTGCCAGCTCACCCCAGGGACAGTATACGGGAGATACGCAGTATTTT
NA,TRBJ2-2,TRBV4-3,NA,CASSQVWGGELFF,TGCGCCAGCAGCCAAGTGTGGGGCGGGGAGCTGTTTTTT
few,TRBJ2-3,TRBV10-3,TRBD1,CAISGQGRTDTQYF,TGTGCCATCAGCGGACAGGGGCGCACAGATACGCAGTATTTT
NA,TRBJ2-5,TRBV7-8,TRBD2,CASSPRLAGETQYF,TGTGCCAGCAGCCCGCGACTAGCAGGGGAGACCCAGTACTTC
NA,TRBJ1-1,TRBV3-1,NA,CASSQLPDGPAYTEAFF,TGTGCCAGCAGCCAGCTCCCGGACGGCCCGGCCTACACTGAAGCTTTCTTT
few,TRBJ2-1,TRBV20-1,TRBD2,CSARDPASGSYNEQFF,TGCAGTGCTAGGGACCCCGCTAGCGGCTCCTACAATGAGCAGTTCTTC
NA,TRBJ1-1,TRBV29-1,NA,CSVALIGGDTEAFF,TGCAGCGTTGCTTTAATAGGGGGAGACACTGAAGCTTTCTTT
NA,TRBJ2-3,TRBV20-1,NA,CSAPIAGTSQYF,TGCAGTGCTCCGATAGCCGGGACTTCCCAGTATTTT
many,TRBJ2-1,TRBV6-5,NA,CASSSDWGNEQFF,TGTGCCAGCAGCTCGGACTGGGGGAATGAGCAGTTCTTC
NA,TRBJ2-1,TRBV19,TRBD2,CASSIMLAVNEQFF,TGTGCCAGTAGTATTATGCTAGCGGTCAATGAGCAGTTCTTC
many,TRBJ1-6,TRBV20-1,NA,CSARAGDHSPLHF,TGCAGTGCTAGAGCTGGGGATCATTCACCCCTCCACTTT
few,TRBJ2-1,TRBV7-9,TRBD1,CASSPGTVPRPGEQFF,TGTGCCAGCAGCCCAGGGACAGTTCCTCGCCCAGGGGAGCAGTTCTTC
few,TRBJ1-2,TRBV7-9,NA,CASSGNRVAVYGYTF,TGTGCCAGCAGCGGGAACAGGGTCGCCGTCTATGGCTACACCTTC
few,TRBJ2-1,TRBV4-1,TRBD1,CASSFRDRRNEQFF,TGCGCCAGCAGCTTCAGGGACAGGCGGAATGAGCAGTTCTTC
few,TRBJ2-5,TRBV13,TRBD2,CASSPTRGGYQETQYF,TGTGCCAGCAGCCCGACCCGGGGGGGATACCAAGAGACCCAGTACTTC
NA,TRBJ2-3,TRBV7-2,NA,CASSLIALAPTSTDTQYF,TGTGCCAGCAGCTTAATAGCCTTAGCGCCAACTAGCACAGATACGCAGTATTTT
few,TRBJ2-1,TRBV6-6,TRBD2,CASSPPVAGDHEQFF,TGTGCCAGCAGCCCCCCGGTAGCGGGAGACCATGAGCAGTTCTTC
few,TRBJ2-5,TRBV20-1,TRBD2,CSAPTPGTSGEETQYF,TGCAGTGCGCCCACCCCGGGGACTAGCGGGGAAGAGACCCAGTACTTC
NA,TRBJ2-7,TRBV5-1,NA,CASSSGTIGYEQYF,TGCGCCAGCAGCTCCGGGACCATAGGCTACGAGCAGTACTTC
NA,TRBJ2-3,TRBV14,TRBD2,CASSQDVVLAGGTDTQYF,TGTGCCAGCAGCCAAGATGTCGTTCTAGCGGGAGGAACAGATACGCAGTATTTT
few,TRBJ2-7,TRBV7-9,TRBD2,CASSLEAGGIYEQYF,TGTGCCAGCAGCTTGGAGGCGGGAGGGATCTACGAGCAGTACTTC
many,TRBJ2-1,TRBV29-1,NA,CSAGDLYNEQFF,TGCAGCGCGGGGGACCTCTACAATGAGCAGTTCTTC
many,TRBJ2-1,TRBV4-3,NA,CASSQGPGREQFF,TGCGCCAGCAGCCAAGGTCCGGGCCGAGAGCAGTTCTTC
once,TRBJ2-3,TRBV7-2,NA,CASSATPAFGDTHYF,TGTGCCAGCAGCGCTACGCCTGCTTTTGGGGATACGCATTATTTT
few,TRBJ2-7,TRBV28,NA,CASSLPDRISSYEQYF,TGTGCCAGCAGTCTTCCTGACCGTATCAGCTCCTACGAGCAGTACTTC
few,TRBJ1-2,TRBV6-1,TRBD1,CASSVHKGTASRDYGYTF,TGTGCCAGCAGTGTCCATAAGGGGACAGCCTCTCGAGACTATGGCTACACCTTC
few,TRBJ2-1,TRBV7-9,NA,CASSPLANNEQFF,TGTGCCAGCAGCCCACTCGCGAATAATGAGCAGTTCTTC
NA,TRBJ1-2,TRBV20-1,NA,CSAPLAEPAGYTF,TGCAGTGCTCCCTTGGCAGAGCCAGCTGGCTACACCTTC
many,TRBJ2-1,TRBV29-1,NA,CSVGEVAYNEQFF,TGCAGCGTTGGGGAAGTTGCTTACAATGAGCAGTTCTTC
NA,TRBJ1-3,TRBV12-3/TRBV12-4,NA,CASSLRVGSGNTIYF,TGTGCCAGCAGTTTACGGGTCGGGTCTGGAAACACCATATATTTT
once,TRBJ2-6,TRBV20-1,NA,CSAGGLGTAGANVLTF,TGCAGTGCTGGGGGACTCGGGACAGCTGGGGCCAACGTCCTGACTTTC
NA,TRBJ2-7,TRBV28,NA,CASSLFPHGYEQYF,TGTGCCAGCAGTTTATTTCCCCACGGGTACGAGCAGTACTTC
NA,TRBJ2-3,TRBV5-1,TRBD2,CASSQRLAGYTDTQYF,TGCGCCAGCAGCCAAAGACTAGCGGGATACACAGATACGCAGTATTTT
many,TRBJ1-2,TRBV10-3,NA,CAISPSLGVYGYTF,TGTGCCATCAGTCCTTCCTTAGGGGTCTATGGCTACACCTTC